The 27 T cell receptor beta chains below come from one sample, sequenced in a study of cytomegalovirus exposure and HLA in healthy donors. Amplification used 60 Vbeta primers and 13 Jbeta primers. TCRdb's table, derived via immunoSEQ multiplex PCR, lists solely in-frame clones and lacks some. This sample lists some 160,000 clones; its ten largest clones have 2.1%. Source material: PBMCs. These receptors were obtained from a man aged 25 to 40 in good health and CMV-seronegative.

This chain links TRBV7-6 with TRBJ2-7, with D perhaps TRBD1 (5 bases). Per the germline V gene, CDR1 is SGHVS and CDR2 is FNYEAQ. The CDR3 spans 14 residues. V lost 5 bases and J 2 bases, leaving 13 bases between the germline ends. The CDR3 nucleotides are TGTGCCAGCAGCCCCACCGACAGTACCTACGAGCAGTACTTC. It translates to CASSPTDSTYEQYF.

The genes are TRBV6-5 and TRBJ2-1; the match to TRBD2 covers 9 bases. This CDR3 is 16 amino acids long. Germline-derived CDR1 and CDR2 are MNHEY and SVGAGI. V was clipped by 2 bases and J by 3 bases; unmatched bases: 5. CDR3 in DNA: TGTGCCAGCAGTTACGCCGGAGCGGGAGGCTACAATGAGCAGTTCTTC. It is translated as CASSYAGAGGYNEQFF.

V is TRBV29-1 and J is TRBJ2-5; TRBD2 might be the D (6 bases). The CDR3 is 14 residues long. The V and J ends lost 5 bases and 2 bases respectively, with 15 bases between them. Germline CDR1 and CDR2: SQVTM and ANQGSEA. In DNA form, the CDR3 reads TGCAGCGTTCTTCCGGGACTGGAACAAGAGACCCAGTACTTC. It encodes CSVLPGLEQETQYF.

The chain has TRBV28 and TRBJ1-1; 10 nucleotides match TRBD1. The CDR3 covers 13 residues. The trim removed 4 bases at V and 4 bases at J, leaving 0 bases unmatched. Germline assignment: CDR1 MDHEN and CDR2 SYDVKM. The DNA for the CDR3 is TGTGCCAGCAGTTGGACAGGGGGCACTGAAGCTTTCTTT. Translation gives CASSWTGGTEAFF.

This chain joins TRBV27 and TRBJ1-2, with 9 bases that match TRBD1. Losses at the gene ends were 0 bases for V and 6 bases for J; bases not matched to a gene: 8. Germline V gives CDR1 MNHEY, CDR2 SMNVEV (reference sequence). This CDR3 has 16 residues. The CDR3 region is CASSLSLGQGPHGYTF. CDR3 DNA: TGTGCCAGCAGTTTATCGTTAGGACAGGGGCCCCATGGCTACACCTTC.

This sequence joins TRBV6-5 and TRBJ2-2; the D is unclear. Germline V gene sequence: CDR1 MNHEY, CDR2 SVGAGI. V was trimmed by 2 bases and J by 3 bases, leaving 7 bases between them. The CDR3 is 14 amino acids. The DNA for the CDR3 is TGTGCCAGCAGTTACGCGGAATACACCGGGGAGCTGTTTTTT. This sequence encodes CASSYAEYTGELFF.

This chain joins TRBV27 and TRBJ1-1; 9 nucleotides agree with TRBD1. V lost 3 bases, J lost 6 bases, and 11 bases stayed unmatched. The CDR3 runs 16 residues. Germline V gives CDR1 MNHEY, CDR2 SMNVEV (reference sequence). Here the CDR3 DNA reads TGTGCCAGCAGTTTCCGGGACAGGGTTTCTAGCGCTGAAGCTTTCTTT. As protein: CASSFRDRVSSAEAFF.

The rearrangement links TRBV7-2 to TRBJ2-5, with 8 bases aligning to TRBD2. Germline V gives CDR1 SGHTA, CDR2 FQGNSA. The CDR3 is made up of 16 amino acids. V shed 5 bases, J shed 0 bases, and the junction held 8 bases outside the gene matches. The CDR3 DNA reads TGTGCCAGCAGCCCCCAGGATAGCGGGAACCAAGAGACCCAGTACTTC. This gives the protein CASSPQDSGNQETQYF.

The chain employs TRBV19 and TRBJ2-7; the D gene is possibly TRBD1 (6 bases). Looked up from germline, CDR1 is LNHDA and CDR2 is SQIVND (reference sequence). This CDR3 is 17 amino acids long. The V end lost 4 bases, the J end lost 2 bases, and 21 bases lay between the germline ends. CDR3 DNA: TGTGCCAGTAGTAAGGGGACCGGGACAAGTTATCCCTACGAGCAGTACTTC. Protein sequence: CASSKGTGTSYPYEQYF.

The genes are TRBV12-5 and TRBJ2-5; the match to TRBD1 covers 9 bases. The DNA end lines up better with TRBJ2-7; the J call may be wrong. CDR3 size: 14 residues. Germline lookup yields CDR1 LGHNT and CDR2 FRNRAP. Here the CDR3 reads CASGPWDRAYEQYF. CDR3 sequence (DNA): TGTGCTAGTGGCCCCTGGGACAGGGCCTACGAGCAGTACTTC.

This rearrangement joins TRBV25-1 to TRBJ2-7; TRBD2 agrees at 9 bases. The CDR3 has 15 amino acids. Germline V gives CDR1 MGHDK, CDR2 SYGVNS. The J segment lost 5 bases and the V segment lost 3 bases, leaving 8 bases of the junction unmatched. As DNA, the CDR3 is TGTGCCAGCAGTGATATTGCGGGACTAGCAAACGAGCAGTACTTC. This codes for CASSDIAGLANEQYF.

The V and J genes are TRBV5-1 and TRBJ2-5; 9 nucleotides align to TRBD2. The J call may be in error: the DNA end matches TRBJ2-7 better. CDR3 length equals 15 residues. Germline V gene lookup returns CDR1 SGHRS and CDR2 YFSETQ. The CDR3, as DNA: TGCGCCAGCAACCCATCCGGGACTAGCATCTCCGAGCAGTACTTC. Residues: CASNPSGTSISEQYF.

The J gene is TRBJ1-4, the V gene TRBV18, with D perhaps TRBD1 (5 bases). In germline, CDR1 is KGHSH, CDR2 LQKENI. V lost 4 bases to trimming and J lost 3 bases, with 9 bases between them. The CDR3 runs to 14 residues. As DNA, the CDR3 is TGTGCCAGCTCACAGGGGATAGCTAATGAAAAACTGTTTTTT. Translating gives CASSQGIANEKLFF.

The rearrangement links TRBV7-8 to TRBJ2-1; 12 bases line up with TRBD2. There are 14 residues in the CDR3. The germline V gene encodes CDR1 SGHVS and CDR2 FQNEAQ. With 5 bases clipped from V and 6 bases from J, the junction kept 2 bases outside the gene matches. DNA of the CDR3: TGTGCCAGCAGCATGGGACTAGCGGGCAATGAGCAGTTCTTC. It encodes CASSMGLAGNEQFF.

The chain is built from TRBV7-3 and TRBJ2-3; D ambiguous. CDR1 and CDR2 from the germline V gene are SGHTA and FQGTGA. The V and J ends lost 1 base and 2 bases respectively, with 7 bases between them. The length of the CDR3 is 14 residues. DNA for the CDR3: TGTGCCAGCAGCTTAAGGCAATTCACAGATACGCAGTATTTT. Encoded protein: CASSLRQFTDTQYF.

The chain is built from TRBV28 and TRBJ1-5, with 10 bases aligning to TRBD1. Germline V lookup: CDR1 MDHEN, CDR2 SYDVKM. This CDR3 has 18 amino acids. The J segment lost 0 bases and the V segment lost 2 bases, leaving 7 bases of the junction unmatched. The CDR3 DNA reads as TGTGCCAGCAGTTTAGGGACAGGGGCCCTTTATAGCAATCAGCCCCAGCATTTT. This translates into CASSLGTGALYSNQPQHF.

The genes are TRBV19 and TRBJ2-3; 7 nucleotides agree with TRBD2. There are 16 residues in the CDR3. Looked up from germline, CDR1 is LNHDA and CDR2 is SQIVND (reference sequence). The junction had 6 bases not matched to a gene; V was cut back by 2 bases and J by 1 base. The CDR3 loop is CASSITGAGGTDTQYF. The CDR3 nucleotides read TGTGCCAGTAGTATAACTGGGGCGGGGGGCACAGATACGCAGTATTTT.

V usage is TRBV27 and J usage is TRBJ2-1, with D unresolved. The ends were cut back, 6 bases at V and 0 bases at J, with 6 bases in the middle. The CDR3 is made up of 13 amino acids. Germline V CDR1 and CDR2: MNHEY, SMNVEV (reference sequence). In nucleotides, the CDR3 is TGTGCCAGCAGGGCCAGCTCCTACAATGAGCAGTTCTTC. Translating gives CASRASSYNEQFF.

V is TRBV11-3 and J is TRBJ1-1; D not resolved. CDR1 and CDR2 from the germline V gene are SGHNT and YENEEA. The CDR3 covers 14 residues. V lost 3 bases, J lost 0 bases, and 8 bases lay in between. The CDR3 sequence is CASSLRAMNTEAFF. CDR3 bases: TGTGCCAGCAGCTTGAGAGCCATGAACACTGAAGCTTTCTTT.

The chain couples TRBV6-4 to TRBJ1-2; 9 nucleotides align to TRBD1. V shed 4 bases, J shed 8 bases, and the junction held 11 bases outside the gene matches. Germline V gene data show CDR1 as MRHNA and CDR2 as SNTAGT. The CDR3 covers 15 residues. The chain's CDR3 is CASSVTGTGYSGYTF. In DNA, the CDR3 is TGTGCCAGCAGTGTTACCGGGACAGGGTATAGCGGCTACACCTTC.

This chain joins TRBV6-1 and TRBJ1-3, with D perhaps matching TRBD1 (5 bases). CDR3 length: 15 amino acids. Trimming cost V 4 bases and J 8 bases, with 18 bases left between them. Germline V gene data show CDR1 as MNHNS and CDR2 as SASEGT. Here the CDR3 DNA reads TGTGCCAGCAGTGTACTTATTCCAGGGTTGGACACCATATATTTT. This sequence encodes CASSVLIPGLDTIYF.

This sequence joins TRBV7-8 and TRBJ2-2, with a tentative D call TRBD1 (6 bases). This CDR3 has 16 amino acids. Germline CDR1 is SGHVS and CDR2 is FQNEAQ. V dropped 1 base and J dropped 0 bases, with 9 bases sitting between them. In nucleotides, the CDR3 is TGTGCCAGCAGCTTAGGGACAGCGTCGAACACCGGGGAGCTGTTTTTT. Amino acid sequence: CASSLGTASNTGELFF. Filled out from reference TRBV7-8 and TRBJ2-2, the complete variable domain reads GAGVSQSPRYKVAKRGQDVALRCDPISGHVSLFWYQQALGQGPEFLTYFQNEAQLDKSGLPSDRFFAERPEGSVSTLKIQRTQQEDSAVYLCASSLGTASNTGELFFGEGSRLTVL.

This rearrangement joins TRBV10-3 to TRBJ1-2; 11 bases line up with TRBD1. CDR3 length: 16 residues. The germline V gene encodes CDR1 ENHRY and CDR2 SYGVKD. V dropped 3 bases and J dropped 4; count of bases not matched to a gene: 7. CDR3 protein: CAISDNLGTGGYGYTF. The CDR3 nucleotides are TGTGCCATCAGTGATAATCTCGGGACAGGGGGCTATGGCTACACCTTC.

The rearrangement links TRBV6-6 to TRBJ2-5, with D maybe TRBD2 (6 bases). V was trimmed by 6 bases and J by 5 bases, leaving 13 bases between them. The length of the CDR3 is 13 residues. Germline V gene data show CDR1 as MNHNY and CDR2 as SVGAGI (reference sequence). The chain's CDR3 is CASSRDRGETQYF. CDR3 DNA sequence: TGTGCCAGCAGCCGGGACCGGGGGGAGACCCAGTACTTC.

The rearrangement joins TRBV5-6 to TRBJ2-1; tentatively, D is TRBD2 (5 bases). This CDR3 comprises 16 residues. V gave up 2 bases and J gave up 5 bases, with 17 bases separating them. Germline CDR1 SGHDT, CDR2 YYEEEE. This chain's CDR3 is CASSLSGLASHNEQFF. In DNA form, the CDR3 reads TGTGCCAGCAGCTTATCCGGGTTAGCGTCACACAATGAGCAGTTCTTC.

The rearrangement links TRBV7-2 to TRBJ2-1, with a weak D call TRBD2 (6 bases). Trimming shortened V by 1 base and J by 7 bases, and 14 bases separated the two germline ends. The CDR3 loop spans 15 amino acids. Germline loops: CDR1 SGHTA, CDR2 FQGNSA. In nucleotides, the CDR3 is TGTGCCAGCAGCTTAGGGACTACCTTTAGGAATGAGCAGTTCTTC. Protein: CASSLGTTFRNEQFF.

The chain combines TRBV6-5 with TRBJ1-2; TRBD1 is a possible D gene (6 bases). Germline V gives CDR1 MNHEY, CDR2 SVGAGI. The CDR3 consists of 13 residues. V gave up 2 bases and J gave up 6 bases, with 10 bases separating them. The CDR3 DNA reads as TGTGCCAGCAGTTACATTCAGGGGCATGGCTACACCTTC. Protein: CASSYIQGHGYTF.